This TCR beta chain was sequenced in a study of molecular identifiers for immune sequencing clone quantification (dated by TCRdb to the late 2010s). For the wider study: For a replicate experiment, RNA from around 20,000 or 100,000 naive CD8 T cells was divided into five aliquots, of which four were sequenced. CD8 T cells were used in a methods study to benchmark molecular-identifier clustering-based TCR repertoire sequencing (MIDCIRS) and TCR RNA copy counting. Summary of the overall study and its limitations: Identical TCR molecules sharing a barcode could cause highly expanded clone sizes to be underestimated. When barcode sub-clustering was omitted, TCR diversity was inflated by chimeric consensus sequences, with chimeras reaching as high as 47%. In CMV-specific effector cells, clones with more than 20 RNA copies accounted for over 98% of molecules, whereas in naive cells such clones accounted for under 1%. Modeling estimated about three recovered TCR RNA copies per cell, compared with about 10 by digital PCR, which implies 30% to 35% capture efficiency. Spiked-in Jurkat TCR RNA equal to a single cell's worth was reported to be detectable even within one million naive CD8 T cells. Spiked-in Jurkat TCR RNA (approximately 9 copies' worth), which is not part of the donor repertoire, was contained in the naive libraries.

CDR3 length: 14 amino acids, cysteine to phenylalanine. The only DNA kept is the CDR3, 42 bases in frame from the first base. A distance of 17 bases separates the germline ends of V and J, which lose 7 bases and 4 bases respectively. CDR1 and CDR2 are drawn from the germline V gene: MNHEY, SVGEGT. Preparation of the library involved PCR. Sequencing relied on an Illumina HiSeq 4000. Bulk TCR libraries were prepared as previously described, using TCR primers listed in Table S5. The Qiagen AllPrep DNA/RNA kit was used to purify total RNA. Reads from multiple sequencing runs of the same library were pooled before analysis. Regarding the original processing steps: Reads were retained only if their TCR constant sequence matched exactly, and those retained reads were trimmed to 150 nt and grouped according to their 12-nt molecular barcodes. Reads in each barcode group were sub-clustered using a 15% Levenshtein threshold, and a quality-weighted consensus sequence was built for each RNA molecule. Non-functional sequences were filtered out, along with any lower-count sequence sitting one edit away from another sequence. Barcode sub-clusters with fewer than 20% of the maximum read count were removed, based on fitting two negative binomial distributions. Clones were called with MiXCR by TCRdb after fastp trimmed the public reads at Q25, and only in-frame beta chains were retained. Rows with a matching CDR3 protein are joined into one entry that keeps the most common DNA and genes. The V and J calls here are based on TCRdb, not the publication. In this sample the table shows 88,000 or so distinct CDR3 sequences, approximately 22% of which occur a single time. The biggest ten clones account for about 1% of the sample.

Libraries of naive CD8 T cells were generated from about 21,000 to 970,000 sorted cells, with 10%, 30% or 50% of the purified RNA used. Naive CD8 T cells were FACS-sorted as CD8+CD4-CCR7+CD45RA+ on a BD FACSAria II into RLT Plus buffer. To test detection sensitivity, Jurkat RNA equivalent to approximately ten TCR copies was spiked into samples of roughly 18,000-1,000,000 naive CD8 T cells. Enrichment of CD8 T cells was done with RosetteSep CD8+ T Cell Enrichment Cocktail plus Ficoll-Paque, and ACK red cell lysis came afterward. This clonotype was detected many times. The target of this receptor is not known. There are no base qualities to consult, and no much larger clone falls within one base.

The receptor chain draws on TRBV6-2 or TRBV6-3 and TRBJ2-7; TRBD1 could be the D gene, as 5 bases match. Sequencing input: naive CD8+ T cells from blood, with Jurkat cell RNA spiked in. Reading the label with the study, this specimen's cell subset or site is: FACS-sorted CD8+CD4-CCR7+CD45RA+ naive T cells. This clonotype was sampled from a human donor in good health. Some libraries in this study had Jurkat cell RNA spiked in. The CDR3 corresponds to CASTMDTAIYEQYF. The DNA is TGTGCCAGCACCATGGACACTGCAATTTACGAGCAGTACTTC.